Listed below are T cell receptor beta chains from one sample, sequenced in a study of ipilimumab plus nivolumab after autologous stem cell transplantation. Generated by immunoSEQ multiplex PCR, the TCRdb table keeps only in-frame clones and is missing some. This sample has 8,500 to 10,000 clones, with 55% to 75% found just once. Sequencing used PBMCs, obtained in a trial of ipilimumab plus nivolumab as post-transplant consolidation. These receptors were collected from a female donor with multiple myeloma. CDR3s include the opening cysteine and the closing phenylalanine or tryptophan. The D gene is left open where the match is weak. Size is omitted from some rows. Given values are once, few, many or a class for expanded clones.

v_call	j_call	d_call	clone_size	cdr3_aa	cdr3_nt
TRBV6-5	TRBJ2-4	-	-	CASSAPQGSQNIQYF	TGTGCCAGCAGCGCCCCGCAGGGAAGCCAAAACATTCAGTACTTC
TRBV27	TRBJ2-1	-	-	CASSFFPPRFGEQFF	TGTGCCAGCAGTTTTTTCCCCCCTAGATTTGGTGAGCAGTTCTTC
TRBV18	TRBJ2-3	-	-	CASSPASTDTQYF	TGTGCCAGCTCACCTGCTAGCACAGATACGCAGTATTTT
TRBV7-2	TRBJ2-5	TRBD1	once	CASSPIGQADQETQYF	TGTGCCAGCAGCCCAATAGGACAGGCCGACCAAGAGACCCAGTACTTC
TRBV10-1	TRBJ2-1	-	-	CASSPGRNEQFF	TGCGCCAGCAGCCCGGGACGCAATGAGCAGTTCTTC
TRBV5-4	TRBJ2-1	-	-	CASSRGLDNEQFF	TGTGCCAGCAGCCGAGGACTGGACAATGAGCAGTTCTTC
TRBV7-3	TRBJ2-7	-	-	CASSLRQVVDEQYF	TGTGCCAGCAGCTTACGGCAGGTCGTAGATGAGCAGTACTTC
TRBV4-3	TRBJ1-6	-	-	CASSSQADSPLHF	TGCGCCAGCAGCTCCCAGGCAGATTCACCCCTCCACTTT
TRBV11-2	TRBJ2-5	-	-	CASSLDLDGEGQETQYF	TGTGCCAGCAGCTTAGATTTGGACGGGGAAGGCCAAGAGACCCAGTACTTC
TRBV5-4	TRBJ1-1	-	-	CASSGGASMVGEEAFF	TGTGCCAGCTCGGGGGGAGCGTCTATGGTCGGGGAGGAAGCTTTCTTT
TRBV5-4	TRBJ2-3	-	-	CASSSDYPDPDTQYF	TGTGCCAGCAGCTCGGACTACCCCGACCCAGATACGCAGTATTTT
TRBV28	TRBJ1-5	-	few	CASSKRGTYQPQHF	TGTGCCAGCAGTAAACGGGGCACCTATCAGCCCCAGCATTTT
TRBV7-2	TRBJ2-7	TRBD2	few	CASSFQAGGPGTAYEQYF	TGTGCCAGCAGCTTCCAAGCGGGAGGGCCAGGAACGGCCTACGAGCAGTACTTC
TRBV5-4	TRBJ1-6	TRBD1	-	CASSLNRGLGSPLHF	TGTGCCAGCAGCTTAAATAGGGGGCTGGGTTCACCCCTCCACTTT
TRBV25-1	TRBJ1-6	-	-	CASTPQGRNSPLHF	TGTGCCAGCACCCCGCAGGGACGGAATTCACCCCTCCACTTT
TRBV7-6	TRBJ2-7	-	-	CASSNLAPGAGEQYF	TGTGCCAGCAGCAACCTAGCGCCAGGGGCGGGGGAGCAGTACTTC
TRBV7-9	TRBJ2-1	-	-	CASSFMNEQFF	TGTGCCAGCAGCTTCATGAATGAGCAGTTCTTC
TRBV7-8	TRBJ2-3	-	-	CASSQEGRGDADTQYF	TGCGCCAGCAGCCAAGAGGGGAGGGGGGACGCAGATACGCAGTATTTT
TRBV5-6	TRBJ1-5	-	-	CASSLAVSGNQPQHF	TGTGCCAGCAGCTTGGCGGTTTCGGGCAATCAGCCCCAGCATTTT
TRBV6-6	TRBJ1-2	-	-	CASSSGFGINYGYTF	TGTGCCAGCAGTTCGGGGTTTGGAATTAACTATGGCTACACCTTC
TRBV30	TRBJ1-2	TRBD1	-	CAWSQQGGRWGYTF	TGTGCCTGGAGTCAACAGGGGGGAAGATGGGGCTACACCTTC
TRBV5-1	TRBJ2-6	-	-	CASTISGSTFGGANVLTF	TGCGCCAGCACTATATCTGGCAGCACTTTTGGGGGGGCCAACGTCCTGACTTTC
TRBV5-1	TRBJ2-1	-	-	CASSLYLQNNEQFF	TGCGCCAGCAGCCTATACCTACAGAACAATGAGCAGTTCTTC
TRBV10-2	TRBJ1-5	-	-	CASSESIGQPQHF	TGCGCCAGCAGTGAGTCGATAGGGCAGCCCCAGCATTTT
TRBV11-1	TRBJ2-5	-	few	CASSATQETQYF	TGTGCCAGCAGCGCGACGCAAGAGACCCAGTACTTC
TRBV5-6	TRBJ2-7	TRBD2	-	CASSFDGGAFYEQYF	TGTGCCAGCAGCTTTGACGGGGGGGCATTCTACGAGCAGTACTTC
TRBV19	TRBJ1-1	TRBD1	-	CASNTGQGGTEAFF	TGTGCCAGTAACACCGGACAGGGAGGAACTGAAGCTTTCTTT
TRBV28	TRBJ1-1	-	few	CASSSLRGNTEAFF	TGTGCCAGCAGTTCCCTGCGAGGGAACACTGAAGCTTTCTTT
TRBV11-2	TRBJ2-2	TRBD2	-	CASGGGLALNTGELFF	TGTGCCAGCGGGGGCGGACTAGCATTGAACACCGGGGAGCTGTTTTTT
TRBV7-8	TRBJ2-7	-	few	CASSLGWGAEQYF	TGTGCCAGCAGCCTAGGGTGGGGTGCTGAGCAGTACTTC
TRBV7-2	TRBJ2-3	-	-	CASSPTTSTDTQYF	TGTGCCAGCAGCCCGACGACTAGCACAGATACGCAGTATTTT
TRBV5-4	TRBJ2-5	-	-	CASSLAGGRETQYF	TGTGCCAGCAGCTTGGCTGGGGGTCGTGAGACCCAGTACTTC
TRBV9	TRBJ2-1	TRBD2	-	CASSVLADSYNEQFF	TGTGCCAGCAGCGTACTAGCGGACTCCTACAATGAGCAGTTCTTC
TRBV5-8	TRBJ1-4	-	-	CASSLGQPNEKLFF	TGTGCCAGCAGCTTGGGACAGCCTAATGAAAAACTGTTTTTT
TRBV9	TRBJ1-1	TRBD1	-	CASSVTGGTGSAAEAFF	TGTGCCAGCAGCGTAACGGGAGGGACAGGGAGTGCGGCTGAAGCTTTCTTT
TRBV6-1	TRBJ1-1	-	-	CASSEIDRGEAFF	TGTGCCAGCAGTGAAATAGACCGCGGAGAAGCTTTCTTT
TRBV19	TRBJ2-7	TRBD2	-	CASSGKREGPYEQYF	TGTGCCAGTAGTGGGAAGCGGGAGGGCCCCTACGAGCAGTACTTC
TRBV29-1	TRBJ1-5	TRBD1	-	CSVTDRDNQPQHF	TGCAGCGTTACCGACAGGGATAATCAGCCCCAGCATTTT
TRBV28	TRBJ1-2	-	-	CASSPRDTYYGYTF	TGTGCCAGCAGTCCCCGGGACACCTACTATGGCTACACCTTC
TRBV19	TRBJ1-1	-	few	CASSIEGPRRGNTEAFF	TGTGCCAGTAGTATAGAAGGGCCGCGTAGGGGGAACACTGAAGCTTTCTTT
TRBV29-1	TRBJ1-2	-	-	CSVEGGRARYTF	TGCAGCGTCGAAGGGGGGAGGGCCCGCTACACCTTC
TRBV7-9	TRBJ1-2	-	few	CASSFGAYGYTF	TGTGCCAGCAGCTTTGGAGCCTATGGCTACACCTTC
TRBV5-1	TRBJ2-7	TRBD1	-	CASSLIANVGTVPYEQYF	TGCGCCAGCAGCTTGATCGCGAATGTCGGGACAGTTCCCTACGAGCAGTACTTC
TRBV5-1	TRBJ1-2	-	-	CASSLRGQDGYTF	TGCGCCAGCAGCTTGCGGGGGCAAGATGGCTACACCTTC
TRBV19	TRBJ1-3	-	-	CASLSGRSTGNTIYF	TGTGCCAGTTTATCTGGCAGGAGCACCGGAAACACCATATATTTT
TRBV10-2	TRBJ2-1	-	few	CASTGLGMNEQFF	TGCGCCAGCACAGGGCTAGGGATGAATGAGCAGTTCTTC
TRBV11-3	TRBJ2-7	-	-	CASSSEPYGRTYEQYF	TGTGCCAGCAGCTCGGAACCCTACGGAAGAACCTACGAGCAGTACTTC
TRBV9	TRBJ1-1	-	few	CASSVGHTTEAFF	TGTGCCAGCAGCGTAGGACATACCACTGAAGCTTTCTTT
TRBV14	TRBJ1-2	-	few	CASSQGAAPGYTF	TGTGCCAGCAGCCAGGGCGCCGCGCCCGGCTACACCTTC
TRBV28	TRBJ1-2	TRBD1	once	CASSLWRGGAGSGYTF	TGTGCCAGCAGTTTATGGCGAGGGGGCGCCGGTAGTGGCTACACCTTC
TRBV5-1	TRBJ2-7	-	few	CASSWLRYRDKDYEQYF	TGCGCCAGCAGCTGGCTCCGGTACCGGGACAAGGACTACGAGCAGTACTTC
TRBV19	TRBJ1-5	-	once	CASSRTGLKDQPQHF	TGTGCCAGTAGTCGAACAGGGTTGAAGGATCAGCCCCAGCATTTT
TRBV2	TRBJ1-5	TRBD1	-	CASSQGDRWGQPQHF	TGTGCCAGCAGCCAGGGGGACCGTTGGGGTCAGCCCCAGCATTTT